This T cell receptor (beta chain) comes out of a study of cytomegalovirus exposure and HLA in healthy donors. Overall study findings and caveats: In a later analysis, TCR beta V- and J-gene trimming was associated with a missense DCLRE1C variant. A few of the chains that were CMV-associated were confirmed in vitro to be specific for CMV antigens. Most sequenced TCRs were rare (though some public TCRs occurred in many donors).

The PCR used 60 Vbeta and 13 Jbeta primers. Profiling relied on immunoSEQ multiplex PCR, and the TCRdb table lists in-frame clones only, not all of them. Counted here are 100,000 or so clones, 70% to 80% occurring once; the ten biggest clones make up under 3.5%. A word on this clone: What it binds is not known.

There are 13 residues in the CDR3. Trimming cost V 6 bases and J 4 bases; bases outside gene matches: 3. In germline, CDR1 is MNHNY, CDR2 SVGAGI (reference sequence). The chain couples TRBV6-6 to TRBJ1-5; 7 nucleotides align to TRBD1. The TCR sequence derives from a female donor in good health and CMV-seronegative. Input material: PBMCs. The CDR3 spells CASSPGGNQPQHF. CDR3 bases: TGTGCCAGCAGCCCAGGGGGGAATCAGCCCCAGCATTTT.